This is a list of T cell receptor beta chains from one sample in a study of blood T cell repertoires in COVID-19. Assay used: immunoSEQ multiplex PCR; TCRdb lists only in-frame clones, some missing. The data contain 380,000 or so clones, around 90% of them singletons. The sequenced sample consisted of PBMCs or T cells enriched from blood (not recorded which). The origin of the receptors is a woman between 40 and 55 years old with acute COVID-19. CDR3s include the opening cysteine and the closing phenylalanine or tryptophan. D genes are given only for firm matches. A clone size is listed for some rows: how often the clone was seen (once, few, many), or a class if it is expanded.

J	size	V	D	DNA	CDR3
TRBJ2-3	NA	TRBV5-8	NA	TGTGCCAGCAGCAAACGTCACCCCGGGACATTTGGCACAGATACGCAGTATTTT	CASSKRHPGTFGTDTQYF
TRBJ1-1	NA	TRBV18	TRBD1	TGTGCCAGCTCACATGGACAGGGATTGAACACTGAAGCTTTCTTT	CASSHGQGLNTEAFF
TRBJ2-3	NA	TRBV11-3	NA	TGTGCCAGCAGCTTTGGACTGCCCACAGATACGCAGTATTTT	CASSFGLPTDTQYF
TRBJ2-1	NA	TRBV7-2	NA	TGTGCCAGCAGCCCTATCGGGGGAAACTCCTACAATGAGCAGTTCTTC	CASSPIGGNSYNEQFF
TRBJ1-6	NA	TRBV7-8	NA	TGTGCCAGCAGCTTTAATTCAGGGGCAAGTTGGAATTCACCCCTCCACTTT	CASSFNSGASWNSPLHF
TRBJ2-7	NA	TRBV19	NA	TGTGCCAGTAGTAGCGGGACAGCAGATTACGAGCAGTACTTC	CASSSGTADYEQYF
TRBJ2-1	NA	TRBV27	NA	TGTGCCAGCAGTTTCGGGAATGAGCAGTTCTTC	CASSFGNEQFF
TRBJ1-1	NA	TRBV3-1/TRBV3-2	NA	TGTGCCAGCAGCCAAGTGCCGGACCGGGGGACTGAAGCTTTCTTT	CASSQVPDRGTEAFF
TRBJ1-1	few	TRBV10-3	NA	TGTGCCTCCGGAGGGACCTCTGAAGCTTTCTTT	CASGGTSEAFF
TRBJ1-2	NA	TRBV7-2	NA	TGTGCCAGCAGCTTAGCGGGGGGAAGGGGCTACACCTTC	CASSLAGGRGYTF
TRBJ1-1	NA	TRBV6-5	NA	TGTGCCAGCAGTTATGCAGGGTTCAGCACTGAAGCTTTCTTT	CASSYAGFSTEAFF
TRBJ2-7	few	TRBV7-9	NA	TGTGCCAGCAGCTTAGAGTCCAGCGACGAGCAGTACTTC	CASSLESSDEQYF
TRBJ2-3	once	TRBV10-2	TRBD1	TGCGCCAGCCGGGACAGGGGGCAACACACAGATACGCAGTATTTT	CASRDRGQHTDTQYF
TRBJ2-2	NA	TRBV2	NA	TGTGCCAGCAGCTTGGGACACATAATGAACACCGGGGAGCTGTTTTTT	CASSLGHIMNTGELFF
TRBJ1-1	NA	TRBV19	NA	TGTGCCAGTAGTCCAGGATTGGTGGCAGGCCCTGAAGCTTTCTTT	CASSPGLVAGPEAFF
TRBJ2-5	NA	TRBV11-2	TRBD2	TGTGCCAGCAGCTTGTGGCGGGGGGACCAAGAGACCCAGTACTTC	CASSLWRGDQETQYF
TRBJ1-1	NA	TRBV6-1	NA	TGTGCCAGCAGTGAAGGATCGACAGCTGAAGCTTTCTTT	CASSEGSTAEAFF
TRBJ1-2	few	TRBV24-1	NA	TGTGCCACCAGTGATTTTTCCACTTCCTATGGCTACACCTTC	CATSDFSTSYGYTF
TRBJ1-2	NA	TRBV30	NA	TGTGCCTGGAGTTCAGGGCTGAACTATGGCTACACCTTC	CAWSSGLNYGYTF
TRBJ2-7	NA	TRBV4-1	TRBD1	TGCGCCAGCAGTACGGACGTATCCGGGACAGGGACGGGTGAGCAGTACTTC	CASSTDVSGTGTGEQYF
TRBJ1-2	NA	TRBV3-1/TRBV3-2	NA	TGTGCCAGCAGCCCCCTCAGGGACACTAACTATGGCTACACCTTC	CASSPLRDTNYGYTF
TRBJ1-6	NA	TRBV6-5	TRBD1	TGTGCCAGCAGGGACGGGACAGGGGATGGAGGGGCCCTCCACTTT	CASRDGTGDGGALHF
TRBJ1-4	NA	TRBV19	NA	TGTGCCAGTAGTATGGGGGCCCAGGTTGAAAAACTGTTTTTT	CASSMGAQVEKLFF
TRBJ2-1	NA	TRBV9	TRBD2	TGTGCCAGCAGCCCCCGACTAGCGGGGGGGCCTGAGCAGTTCTTC	CASSPRLAGGPEQFF
TRBJ1-1	NA	TRBV2	NA	TGTGCCAGCAGTGATGAGGCACATGGAGTAAACACTGAAGCTTTCTTT	CASSDEAHGVNTEAFF
TRBJ1-1	NA	TRBV6-5	NA	TGTGCCAGCAGGGACAGTACCAGAAATGAAGCTTTCTTT	CASRDSTRNEAFF
TRBJ1-2	NA	TRBV18	TRBD1	TGTGCCAGCTCATCCCAGGACAGGGGCGTCTACTATGGCTACACCTTC	CASSSQDRGVYYGYTF
TRBJ2-3	NA	TRBV2	TRBD1	TGTGCCAGCAAGGACAGGCACACAGATACGCAGTATTTT	CASKDRHTDTQYF
TRBJ2-1	NA	TRBV18	NA	TGTGCCAGCTCACCACCGGCGGGGACCAATGAGCAGTTCTTC	CASSPPAGTNEQFF
TRBJ1-2	few	TRBV2	TRBD1	TGTGCCAGCAGTGAAGGGACAGGGAATATACAAGGCTACACCTTC	CASSEGTGNIQGYTF
TRBJ2-7	NA	TRBV27	TRBD1	TGTGCCAGCAGTTTACAGGGGGAGTCCTACGAGCAGTACTTC	CASSLQGESYEQYF
TRBJ1-3	NA	TRBV5-1	TRBD1	TGCGCCAGCAGCTTGGCCGGGACAGGGTTTGGAAACACCATATATTTT	CASSLAGTGFGNTIYF
TRBJ2-7	once	TRBV30	NA	TGTGCCTGGGCCCGTGGAGGGGTCAGCGACGAGCAGTACTTC	CAWARGGVSDEQYF
TRBJ2-3	NA	TRBV7-9	NA	TGTGCCAGCAGCTTAGCGGGGCGCGGCCGCACAGATACGCAGTATTTT	CASSLAGRGRTDTQYF
TRBJ1-5	NA	TRBV10-3	NA	TGTGCCATCAGTGAGTCGGCGGGAAATCAGCCCCAGCATTTT	CAISESAGNQPQHF
TRBJ2-1	NA	TRBV4-1	TRBD2	TGCGCCAGCAGCCGCGGACTAGCGGGGTCGGGGGAGCAGTTCTTC	CASSRGLAGSGEQFF
TRBJ1-2	NA	TRBV9	NA	TGTGCCAGCAGCCCGACAGCCAGTTATTACAGGGACCGCGGCTACACCTTC	CASSPTASYYRDRGYTF
TRBJ2-7	many	TRBV7-9	NA	TGTGCCAGCAGCTTGCAGGGAAAGGGTGACGAGCAGTACTTC	CASSLQGKGDEQYF
TRBJ2-6	once	TRBV3-1/TRBV3-2	TRBD2	TGTGCCAGCAGCCAAGGGACTAGCCGCGGTTCTTTTGGGGCCAACGTCCTGACTTTC	CASSQGTSRGSFGANVLTF
TRBJ1-5	NA	TRBV6-6	TRBD1	TGTGCCAGCAGCTGGACAGGGAGGGATCAGCCCCAGCATTTT	CASSWTGRDQPQHF
TRBJ2-7	NA	TRBV12-3/TRBV12-4	TRBD2	TGTGCCAGCAGTCCCCGACTAGCGGGAGAGCAGTACTTC	CASSPRLAGEQYF
TRBJ2-1	NA	TRBV4-1	TRBD2	TGCGCCAGCAGCCAAGCTGGGACTAGCGTCGAAAATGAGCAGTTCTTC	CASSQAGTSVENEQFF
TRBJ1-5	NA	TRBV18	NA	TGTGCCAGCTCAGGGGCGGTAGATCAGCCCCAGCATTTT	CASSGAVDQPQHF
TRBJ1-1	NA	TRBV7-9	NA	TGTGCCAGCAGCTTTGTAGAGAACACTGAAGCTTTCTTT	CASSFVENTEAFF
TRBJ1-1	once	TRBV7-9	NA	TGTGCCAGCAGCTTAGAAGGGATGCGGGGAACTGAAGCTTTCTTT	CASSLEGMRGTEAFF
TRBJ1-1	NA	TRBV4-2	NA	TGTGCCAGCAGCCGACATGGCCAGCAGAACACTGAAGCTTTCTTT	CASSRHGQQNTEAFF
TRBJ2-3	once	TRBV5-6	TRBD2	TGTGCCAGCAGCCCCACCTGGGGGGGTAGCACAGATACGCAGTATTTT	CASSPTWGGSTDTQYF
TRBJ2-5	NA	TRBV3-1/TRBV3-2	NA	TGTGCCAGCAGGGGCAGAGAGACCCAGTACTTC	CASRGRETQYF
TRBJ2-3	NA	TRBV24-1	TRBD1	TGTGCCACCAGTGACCGACAGGGGGACGTCACAGATACGCAGTATTTT	CATSDRQGDVTDTQYF
TRBJ1-1	few	TRBV19	TRBD1	TGTGCCAGTAGTAAGGGCGGTGAGGACAGGTTGAACACTGAAGCTTTCTTT	CASSKGGEDRLNTEAFF
TRBJ2-7	NA	TRBV27	TRBD2	TGTGCCAGCAGCTTATCGACTAGCCTCAACCTGTACGAGCAGTACTTC	CASSLSTSLNLYEQYF
TRBJ2-3	NA	TRBV27	TRBD1	TGTGCCAGCAGTTTTCTAACCGGACAGGGGCACACAGATACGCAGTATTTT	CASSFLTGQGHTDTQYF
TRBJ1-1	NA	TRBV24-1	NA	TGTGCCACCAGTGAACGAGTTACTGAAGCTTTCTTT	CATSERVTEAFF
TRBJ2-7	once	TRBV6-6	TRBD1	TGTGCCAGCAGTTATCAACAGGGGAATAGGTACGAGCAGTACTTC	CASSYQQGNRYEQYF
TRBJ1-5	NA	TRBV6-2/TRBV6-3	NA	TGTGCCAGCAGTTACGGGGCAGGACATCAGCCCCAGCATTTT	CASSYGAGHQPQHF
TRBJ1-2	NA	TRBV24-1	NA	TGTGCCACCAGTGATTTCAGCAGGGCGTATGGCTACACCTTC	CATSDFSRAYGYTF
TRBJ2-3	NA	TRBV20-1	NA	TGCAGTGCTAGTCCCCTCACAGATACGCAGTATTTT	CSASPLTDTQYF
TRBJ1-4	NA	TRBV18	NA	TGTGCCAGCTCACCAGGGAGGGTCGGTGAAAAACTGTTTTTT	CASSPGRVGEKLFF